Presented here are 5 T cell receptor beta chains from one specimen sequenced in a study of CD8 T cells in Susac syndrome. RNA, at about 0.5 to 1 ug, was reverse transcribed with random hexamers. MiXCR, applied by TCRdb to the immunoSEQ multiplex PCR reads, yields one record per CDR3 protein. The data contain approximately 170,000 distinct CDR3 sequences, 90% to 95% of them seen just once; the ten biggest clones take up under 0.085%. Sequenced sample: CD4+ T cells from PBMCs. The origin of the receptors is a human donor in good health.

CDR3 in DNA: TGTGCCAGCAGTCTACACTACGAGCAGTACTTC. Amino acid sequence: CASSLHYEQYF. The chain joins TRBV28 to TRBJ2-7; D not certain. CDR3 length equals 11 residues. CDR1 and CDR2 from the germline V gene are MDHEN and SYDVKM. V lost 5 bases and J 3 bases, leaving 5 bases between the germline ends.

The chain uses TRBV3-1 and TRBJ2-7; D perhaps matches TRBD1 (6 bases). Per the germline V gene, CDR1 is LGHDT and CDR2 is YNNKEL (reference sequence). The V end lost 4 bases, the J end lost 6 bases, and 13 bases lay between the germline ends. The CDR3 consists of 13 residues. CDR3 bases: TGTGCCAGCAGCCCGGAACAGGGCAGCGAGCAGTACTTC. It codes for CASSPEQGSEQYF.

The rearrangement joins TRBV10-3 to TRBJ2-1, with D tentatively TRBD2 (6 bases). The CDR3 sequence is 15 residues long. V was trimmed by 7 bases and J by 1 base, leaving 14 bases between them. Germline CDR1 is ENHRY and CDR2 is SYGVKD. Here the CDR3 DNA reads TGTGCCATCATGGAGGGTCGATATTCCTACAATGAGCAGTTCTTC. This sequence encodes CAIMEGRYSYNEQFF.

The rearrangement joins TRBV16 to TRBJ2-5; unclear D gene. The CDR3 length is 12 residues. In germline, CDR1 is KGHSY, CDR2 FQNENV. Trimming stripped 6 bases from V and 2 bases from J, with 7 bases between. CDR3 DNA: TGTGCCAGCAGTAGGAGTCAAGAGACCCAGTACTTC. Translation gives CASSRSQETQYF.

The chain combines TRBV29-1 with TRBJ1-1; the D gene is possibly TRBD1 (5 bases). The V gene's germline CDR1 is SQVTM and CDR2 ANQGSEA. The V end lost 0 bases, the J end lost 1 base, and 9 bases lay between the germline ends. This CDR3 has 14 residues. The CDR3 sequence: CSVEDQGWNTEAFF. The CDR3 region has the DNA TGCAGCGTTGAAGATCAGGGTTGGAACACTGAAGCTTTCTTT.